This T cell receptor (beta chain) appears in the sequencing data of a study of response to subunit inactivated influenza vaccine. TCRdb called the RT-PCR reads again in MiXCR, with one record for every CDR3 protein. The profile shows hundreds of thousands of distinct CDR3 sequences, around 15% of them singletons. The germline V gene has CDR1 SNHLY and CDR2 FYNNEI. The ends were cut back, 3 bases at V and 6 bases at J, with 19 bases in the middle. This CDR3 comprises 16 residues. There are a few counts of this clonotype. The J gene is TRBJ2-3, the V gene TRBV2, with a weak D call TRBD2 (6 bases). The input for sequencing was PBMCs from blood, taken 14 to 15 days before vaccination. The clonotype was recovered from a man between 45 and 60 years old who received an inactivated influenza vaccine. The CDR3 sequence: CASSEGDFPFLDTQYF. CDR3 nucleotides: TGTGCCAGCAGTGAGGGGGACTTCCCCTTTTTGGATACGCAGTATTTT. Supplemented by reference TRBV2 and TRBJ2-3, the full variable domain reads EPEVTQTPSHQVTQMGQEVILRCVPISNHLYFYWYRQILGQKVEFLVSFYNNEISEKSEIFDDQFSVERPDGSNFTLKIRSTKLEDSAMYFCASSEGDFPFLDTQYFGPGTRLTVL.